This passage covers 2 T cell receptor beta chains from one sample sequenced in a study of CD8+CD57+ T cells in acquired aplastic anemia. Genomic DNA, the template, was used for profiling of the TCR beta VDJ and CDR3. TCRdb called the reads again in MiXCR, with one record for every CDR3 protein. The sample records hundreds of thousands of distinct CDR3 sequences, 65% to 75% being singletons. Material for sequencing was sorted CD4+, CD8+, or CD8+CD57+ T cells (not recorded which) from PBMCs. The receptor set was obtained from a human donor in good health, serving as a control.

This clonotype has just a few counts. The rearrangement joins TRBV20-1 to TRBJ2-7; 7 positions agree with TRBD1. J gave up 4 bases and V 6 bases, and 3 bases lay outside the gene matches. Germline values: CDR1 DFQATT, CDR2 SNEGSKA (reference sequence). The CDR3 loop spans 11 amino acids. Here the CDR3 reads CSARTGYEQYF. Written as DNA, the CDR3 is TGCAGTGCCCGGACAGGTTACGAGCAGTACTTC.

As to this clonotype: The conserved closing phenylalanine or tryptophan is absent in this CDR3, likely reflecting a read error. The limits of the CDR3 on the DNA are not certain, so only TCRdb's listed CDR3 is given. This sequence joins TRBV20-1 and TRBJ1-2. The CDR3 region is 8 residues in length, termini included. CDR1 and CDR2 from the germline V gene are DFQATT and SNEGSKA (reference sequence). The CDR3 reads CSVRRLHV.